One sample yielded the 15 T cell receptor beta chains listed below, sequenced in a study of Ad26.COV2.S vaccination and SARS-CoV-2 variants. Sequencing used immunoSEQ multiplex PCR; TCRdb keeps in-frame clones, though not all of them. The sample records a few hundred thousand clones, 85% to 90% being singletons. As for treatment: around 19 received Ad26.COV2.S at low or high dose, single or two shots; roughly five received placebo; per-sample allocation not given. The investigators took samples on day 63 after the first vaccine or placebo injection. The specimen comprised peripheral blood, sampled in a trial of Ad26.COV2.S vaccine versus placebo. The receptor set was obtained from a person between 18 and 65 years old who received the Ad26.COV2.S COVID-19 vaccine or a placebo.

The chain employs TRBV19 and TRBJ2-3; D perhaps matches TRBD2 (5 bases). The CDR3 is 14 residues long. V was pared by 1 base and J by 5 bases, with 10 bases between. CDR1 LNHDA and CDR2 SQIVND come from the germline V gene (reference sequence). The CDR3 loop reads CASSIAVREDTQYF. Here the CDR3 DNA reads TGTGCCAGTAGTATAGCGGTTCGGGAAGATACGCAGTATTTT.

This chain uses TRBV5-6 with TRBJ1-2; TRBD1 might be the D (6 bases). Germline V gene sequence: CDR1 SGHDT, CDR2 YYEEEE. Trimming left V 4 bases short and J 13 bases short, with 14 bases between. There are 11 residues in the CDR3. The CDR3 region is CASSNYRVLTF. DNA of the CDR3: TGTGCCAGCAGCAACTACAGGGTACTCACCTTC.

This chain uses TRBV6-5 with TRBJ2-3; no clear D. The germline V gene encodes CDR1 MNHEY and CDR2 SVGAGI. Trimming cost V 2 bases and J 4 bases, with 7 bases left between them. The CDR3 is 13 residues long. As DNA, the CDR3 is TGTGCCAGCAGTTACCCGCTCCCAGATACGCAGTATTTT. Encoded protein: CASSYPLPDTQYF.

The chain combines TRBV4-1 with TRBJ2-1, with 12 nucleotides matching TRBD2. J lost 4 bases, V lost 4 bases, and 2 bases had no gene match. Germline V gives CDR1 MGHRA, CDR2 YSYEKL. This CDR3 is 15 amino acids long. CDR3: CASSLLAGGYNEQFF. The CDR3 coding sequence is TGCGCCAGCAGCCTACTAGCGGGGGGTTACAATGAGCAGTTCTTC.

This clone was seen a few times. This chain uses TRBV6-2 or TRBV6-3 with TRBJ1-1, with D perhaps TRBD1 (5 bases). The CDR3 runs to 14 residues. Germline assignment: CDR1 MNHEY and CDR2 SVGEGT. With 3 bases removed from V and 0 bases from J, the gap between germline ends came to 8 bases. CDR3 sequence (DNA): TGTGCCAGCAGTTATAAGGGGCTGAACACTGAAGCTTTCTTT. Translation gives CASSYKGLNTEAFF.

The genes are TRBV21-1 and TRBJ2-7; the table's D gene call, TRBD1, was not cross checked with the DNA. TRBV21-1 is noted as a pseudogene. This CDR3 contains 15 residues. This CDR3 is CASRRGTGSTYEQYF. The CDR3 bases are TGTGCCAGCAGAAGGGGGACAGGGTCAACCTACGAGCAGTACTTC.

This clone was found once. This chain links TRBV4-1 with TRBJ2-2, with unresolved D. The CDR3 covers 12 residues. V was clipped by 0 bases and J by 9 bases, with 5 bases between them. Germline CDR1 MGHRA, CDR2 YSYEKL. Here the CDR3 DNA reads TGCGCCAGCAGCCAAGATTCGAGGGAGCTGTTTTTT. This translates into CASSQDSRELFF.

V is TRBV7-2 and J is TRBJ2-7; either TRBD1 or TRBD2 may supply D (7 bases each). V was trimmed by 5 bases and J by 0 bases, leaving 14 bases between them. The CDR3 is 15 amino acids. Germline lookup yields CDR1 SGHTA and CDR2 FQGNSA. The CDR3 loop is CASSSGTVGSYEQYF. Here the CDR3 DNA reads TGTGCCAGCAGCAGCGGGACAGTTGGCTCCTACGAGCAGTACTTC.

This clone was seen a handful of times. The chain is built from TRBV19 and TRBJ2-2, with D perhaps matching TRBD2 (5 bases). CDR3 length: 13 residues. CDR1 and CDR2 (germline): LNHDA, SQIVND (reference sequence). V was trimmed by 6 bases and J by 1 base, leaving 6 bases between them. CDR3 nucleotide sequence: TGTGCCAGTAGGAGGGTGAACACCGGGGAGCTGTTTTTT. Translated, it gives CASRRVNTGELFF. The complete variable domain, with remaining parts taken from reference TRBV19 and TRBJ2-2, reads DGGITQSPKYLFRKEGQNVTLSCEQNLNHDAMYWYRQDPGQGLRLIYYSQIVNDFQKGDIAEGYSVSREKKESFPLTVTSAQKNPTAFYLCASRRVNTGELFFGEGSRLTVL.

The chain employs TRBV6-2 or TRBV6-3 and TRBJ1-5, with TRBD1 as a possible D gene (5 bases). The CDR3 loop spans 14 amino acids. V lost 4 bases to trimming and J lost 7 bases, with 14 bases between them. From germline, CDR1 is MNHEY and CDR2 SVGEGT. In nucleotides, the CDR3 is TGTGCCAGCAGTTCGGCAGGGTCGCGCCAGCCCCAGCATTTT. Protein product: CASSSAGSRQPQHF.

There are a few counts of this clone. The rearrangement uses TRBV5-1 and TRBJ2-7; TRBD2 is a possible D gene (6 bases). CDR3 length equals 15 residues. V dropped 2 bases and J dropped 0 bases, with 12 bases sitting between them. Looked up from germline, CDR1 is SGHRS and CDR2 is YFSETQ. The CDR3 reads CASSFGAGSSYEQYF. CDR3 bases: TGCGCCAGCAGCTTCGGGGCGGGGAGCTCCTACGAGCAGTACTTC.

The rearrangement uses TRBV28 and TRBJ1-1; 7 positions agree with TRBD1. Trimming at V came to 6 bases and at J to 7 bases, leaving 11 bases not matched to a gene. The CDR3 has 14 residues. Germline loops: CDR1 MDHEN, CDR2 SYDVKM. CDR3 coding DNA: TGTGCCAGCAGACGGGTAGGGGGCCGGGTTGAAGCTTTCTTT. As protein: CASRRVGGRVEAFF.

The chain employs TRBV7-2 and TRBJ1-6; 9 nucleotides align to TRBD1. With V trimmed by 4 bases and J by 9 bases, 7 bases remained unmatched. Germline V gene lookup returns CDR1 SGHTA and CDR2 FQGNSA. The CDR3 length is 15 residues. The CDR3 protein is CASSSSGTGSSPLHF. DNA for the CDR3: TGTGCCAGCAGCTCGTCCGGGACAGGGAGTTCACCCCTCCACTTT.

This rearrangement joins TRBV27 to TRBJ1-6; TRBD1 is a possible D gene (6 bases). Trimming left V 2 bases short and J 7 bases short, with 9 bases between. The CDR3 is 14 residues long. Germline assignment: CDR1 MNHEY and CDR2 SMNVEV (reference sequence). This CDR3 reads CASSLPRGNSPLHF. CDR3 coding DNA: TGTGCCAGCAGTTTACCCAGGGGCAATTCACCCCTCCACTTT.

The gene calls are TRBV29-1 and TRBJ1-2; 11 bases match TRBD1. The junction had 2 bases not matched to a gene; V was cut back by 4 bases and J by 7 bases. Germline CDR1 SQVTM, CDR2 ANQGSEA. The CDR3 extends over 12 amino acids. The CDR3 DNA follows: TGCAGCGTTGGGGACAGGGGGGGTGGCTACACCTTC. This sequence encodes CSVGDRGGGYTF.